The 32 T cell receptor beta chains below all came from one sample that was sequenced in a study of blood T cell repertoires in COVID-19. Method: immunoSEQ multiplex PCR; TCRdb's copy keeps in-frame clones and lacks some. Seen here are just over 250,000 clones, roughly 86% observed once, and the top ten hold around 10%. Sample: peripheral blood. These receptors were collected from a man aged 35 to 55 who had recovered from COVID-19.

This chain joins TRBV19 and TRBJ1-5; D call uncertain. Trimming left V 8 bases short and J 4 bases short, with 12 bases between. Germline V gene lookup returns CDR1 LNHDA and CDR2 SQIVND (reference sequence). The CDR3 runs to 13 residues. CDR3: CASSIASNQPQHF. The DNA of the CDR3 is TGTGCCAGTTCTATCGCATCTAATCAGCCCCAGCATTTT.

This clone was recorded only once. The CDR3 DNA follows: TGTGCCAGCAGCTTAAGACAGGGGCGCGCTATTCTCAGCACAGATACGCAGTATTTT. Translated, it gives CASSLRQGRAILSTDTQYF. This chain connects TRBV5-4 to TRBJ2-3; the match to TRBD1 covers 8 bases. CDR1 is SGHNT, CDR2 YYREEE, per germline (reference sequence). The CDR3 is made up of 19 amino acids. V lost 2 bases, J lost 0 bases, and 14 bases stayed unmatched.

The genes are TRBV10-2 and TRBJ1-6; TRBD1 is a possible D gene (5 bases). CDR3 length: 19 amino acids. Germline V CDR1 and CDR2: WSHSY, SAAADI. V was trimmed by 0 bases and J by 0 bases, leaving 15 bases between them. The CDR3 is CASSESGGLSSSYNSPLHF. The CDR3 nucleotides read TGCGCCAGCAGTGAGTCGGGGGGACTGTCGAGCTCCTATAATTCACCCCTCCACTTT.

The gene calls are TRBV19 and TRBJ1-6; TRBD1 might be the D (6 bases). Trimming cost V 6 bases and J 8 bases, with 17 bases left between them. The CDR3 consists of 15 residues. CDR1 is LNHDA, CDR2 SQIVND, per germline (reference sequence). CDR3 in DNA: TGTGCCAGTAGGGCGGGGGGGCAGAGGGATTCACCCCTCCACTTT. Translated, it gives CASRAGGQRDSPLHF.

The chain is built from TRBV6-5 and TRBJ2-5; the match to TRBD1 covers 10 bases. With 5 bases clipped from V and 5 bases from J, the junction kept 5 bases outside the gene matches. CDR1 and CDR2 from the germline V gene are MNHEY and SVGAGI. The CDR3 spans 14 residues. CDR3 in amino acids: CASSPGQGWETQYF. CDR3 DNA: TGTGCCAGCAGTCCGGGACAGGGGTGGGAGACCCAGTACTTC.

The chain links TRBV18 to TRBJ2-7; a possible D gene is TRBD2 (6 bases). Germline V gene lookup returns CDR1 KGHSH and CDR2 LQKENI. The V end was cut by 0 bases, the J end by 2 bases, with 14 bases between. The CDR3 runs to 16 residues. This chain's CDR3 is CASSPPGGNKAYEQYF. The CDR3 DNA sequence: TGTGCCAGCTCACCACCGGGGGGTAACAAGGCCTACGAGCAGTACTTC. The variable domain in full, with the rest retrieved from reference TRBV18 and TRBJ2-7, is NAGVMQNPRHLVRRRGQEARLRCSPMKGHSHVYWYRQLPEEGLKFMVYLQKENIIDESGMPKERFSAEFPKEGPSILRIQQVVRGDSAAYFCASSPPGGNKAYEQYFGPGTRLTVT.

The chain recombines TRBV5-1 with TRBJ2-6, with D possibly TRBD1 on 5 matching bases. V was shortened by 0 bases and J by 0 bases, with 16 bases between the two germline ends. The germline V gene has CDR1 SGHRS and CDR2 YFSETQ. This CDR3 is built from 19 residues. CDR3 coding DNA: TGCGCCAGCAGCTTGGGAACAGGCCACCATGGCTCTGGGGCCAACGTCCTGACTTTC. This encodes CASSLGTGHHGSGANVLTF.

The chain uses TRBV3-1 (or the pseudogene TRBV3-2) and TRBJ2-1; TRBD2 matches at 9 bases. The germline V gene has CDR1 LGHDT and CDR2 YNNKEL (reference sequence). The CDR3 has 17 residues. V gave up 0 bases and J gave up 0 bases; unmatched junction bases: 3. The CDR3, as DNA: TGTGCCAGCAGCCAAGAAGGTAGCGGGGGCTCCTACAATGAGCAGTTCTTC. It encodes CASSQEGSGGSYNEQFF.

The genes are TRBV18 and TRBJ2-7, with a tentative D call TRBD2 (5 bases). V lost 3 bases, J lost 0 bases, and 9 bases lay in between. This CDR3 has 14 amino acids. CDR1 KGHSH and CDR2 LQKENI come from the germline V gene. The CDR3 spells CASSPSGGSYEQYF. The CDR3 nucleotides read TGTGCCAGCTCACCCTCCGGAGGCTCCTACGAGCAGTACTTC.

This clone was observed a handful of times. The V and J genes are TRBV19 and TRBJ1-5, with 10 positions matching TRBD1. Germline CDR1 LNHDA, CDR2 SQIVND (reference sequence). V was clipped by 7 bases and J by 5 bases; unmatched bases: 5. The CDR3 covers 14 residues. The CDR3 nucleotides are TGTGCCAGTATGACAGGGGGCGCGTATCAGCCCCAGCATTTT. Its translation: CASMTGGAYQPQHF.

The chain couples TRBV9 to TRBJ2-1; D remains unclear. V gave up 0 bases and J gave up 11 bases, with 6 bases separating them. CDR3 length equals 11 residues. The V gene's germline CDR1 is SGDLS and CDR2 YYNGEE. CDR3 loop: CASSVGGQQFF. The CDR3 bases are TGTGCCAGCAGCGTAGGCGGCCAGCAGTTCTTC.

A word on this clone: The junction shows a germline mismatch at one end, possibly a read error. The chain carries TRBV27 and TRBJ2-7; TRBD1 aligns across 11 bases. The CDR3 loop spans 12 amino acids. Germline V lookup: CDR1 MNHEY, CDR2 SMNVEV (reference sequence). The CDR3 bases are TGTGCCAGCAGGGGCCAGGACAGGGGGCAAGTCTTC. Amino acids: CASRGQDRGQVF.

This chain uses TRBV11-2 with TRBJ2-1; 7 nucleotides agree with TRBD2. With 5 bases clipped from V and 10 bases from J, the junction kept 5 bases outside the gene matches. Per germline, CDR1 SGHAT and CDR2 FQNNGV. CDR3 length: 12 amino acids. For the CDR3, the DNA is TGTGCCAGCAGCCACCTGCGGGGGGAGCAGTTCTTC. Translated, it gives CASSHLRGEQFF.

This clone was seen a handful of times. The genes are TRBV19 and TRBJ2-6, with 7 bases fitting TRBD2. With V trimmed by 11 bases and J by 0 bases, 10 bases remained unmatched. Germline values: CDR1 LNHDA, CDR2 SQIVND (reference sequence). This CDR3 is built from 16 residues. The CDR3 DNA sequence: TGTGCCCCGCTACCTAGCGGAACCTCTGGGGCCAACGTCCTGACTTTC. Translation: CAPLPSGTSGANVLTF.

The rearrangement joins TRBV10-1 to TRBJ2-7; 8 nucleotides align to TRBD1. CDR1 and CDR2 (germline): WNHNN, SYGVQD (reference sequence). The CDR3 consists of 13 residues. V lost 5 bases, J lost 6 bases, and 6 bases stayed unmatched. CDR3 DNA sequence: TGCGCCAGCAGTCCCCAGGGGGCAGGCGAGCAGTACTTC. It specifies CASSPQGAGEQYF.

In its sample, this clone was seen once. This chain connects TRBV2 to TRBJ2-3; the match to TRBD2 covers 7 bases. The germline CDR1 and CDR2 sequences are SNHLY and FYNNEI. CDR3 length equals 14 residues. V shed 5 bases, J shed 8 bases, and the junction held 10 bases outside the gene matches. The CDR3 here is CASSISGLVRTQYF. DNA for the CDR3: TGTGCCAGCAGTATTAGCGGGTTGGTTCGTACGCAGTATTTT.

J is TRBJ1-5 and V is TRBV3-1 (or the pseudogene TRBV3-2); no clear D gene. The ends were cut back, 2 bases at V and 9 bases at J, with 8 bases in the middle. CDR1 and CDR2 from the germline V gene are LGHDT and YNNKEL (reference sequence). This CDR3 contains 12 residues. The CDR3 here is CASSQSSGPQHF. CDR3 coding DNA: TGTGCCAGCAGCCAATCGTCGGGGCCCCAGCATTTT.

The chain couples TRBV7-2 to TRBJ2-7, with TRBD2 identical over 9 bases. The CDR3 has 14 amino acids. Germline assignment: CDR1 SGHTA and CDR2 FQGNSA. With V trimmed by 6 bases and J by 4 bases, 7 bases remained unmatched. The CDR3 coding sequence is TGTGCCAGCAGTATAGCGGGAGAAAGGTACGAGCAGTACTTC. It yields the protein CASSIAGERYEQYF.

The chain carries TRBV5-8 and TRBJ2-7; perhaps TRBD2 as D (6 bases). V was shortened by 7 bases and J by 3 bases, with 26 bases between the two germline ends. Per germline, CDR1 SGHTS and CDR2 YDEGEE. The CDR3 is 17 amino acids. CDR3 in amino acids: CASALQDLGRDGYEQYF. The CDR3 DNA reads as TGTGCCAGCGCCCTACAGGACCTGGGGCGGGACGGCTACGAGCAGTACTTC.

The CDR3 reads CASSLLGQGAETQYF. The CDR3 region has the DNA TGTGCCAGCAGCTTACTCGGACAGGGCGCAGAGACCCAGTACTTC. V and J are TRBV7-2 and TRBJ2-5; 8 positions agree with TRBD1. The CDR3 sequence is 15 residues long. J was trimmed by 4 bases and V by 2 bases; bases with no gene match: 6. Germline V gives CDR1 SGHTA, CDR2 FQGNSA.

The chain carries TRBV7-9 and TRBJ1-2; D not resolved. The V gene lost 4 bases and the J gene lost 4 bases, with 7 bases spanning the gap. The V gene's germline CDR1 is SEHNR and CDR2 FQNEAQ (reference sequence). This CDR3 has 12 amino acids. The CDR3: CASSSPRYGYTF. For the CDR3, the DNA is TGTGCCAGCAGCTCCCCTCGCTATGGCTACACCTTC.

This clone has just a few counts. The genes are TRBV5-1 and TRBJ2-7; no clear D gene. Trimming pared 3 bases from V and 0 bases from J, leaving 10 bases between. CDR3 length: 14 residues. Germline V CDR1 and CDR2: SGHRS, YFSETQ. The CDR3 DNA is TGCGCCAGCAGCTCACGCCCGAGCTCCTACGAGCAGTACTTC. Translated, it gives CASSSRPSSYEQYF.

The rearrangement joins TRBV18 to TRBJ2-1, with TRBD2 identical over 12 bases. Per the germline V gene, CDR1 is KGHSH and CDR2 is LQKENI. The CDR3 spans 15 residues. The V segment lost 4 bases and the J segment 8 bases; nucleotides outside the gene matches: 6. The CDR3 is CASSQLAGGADEQFF. CDR3 DNA sequence: TGTGCCAGCTCACAACTAGCGGGGGGCGCAGATGAGCAGTTCTTC.

The CDR3 DNA sequence: TGTGCCAGTAGTATAGGGTCACATTCCTACAATGAGCAGTTCTTC. It yields the protein CASSIGSHSYNEQFF. The chain joins TRBV19 to TRBJ2-1; no definite D call. Looked up from germline, CDR1 is LNHDA and CDR2 is SQIVND (reference sequence). The CDR3 has 15 residues. V was shortened by 1 base and J by 1 base, with 8 bases between the two germline ends.

The chain recombines TRBV3-1 (or the pseudogene TRBV3-2) with TRBJ2-3, with 13 bases fitting TRBD2. The V and J ends lost 2 bases and 8 bases, in that order; junction bases with no gene match: 4. Per the germline V gene, CDR1 is LGHDT and CDR2 is YNNKEL (reference sequence). The CDR3 runs to 15 residues. CDR3 in amino acids: CASSQTSGGGRTQYF. In DNA, the CDR3 is TGTGCCAGCAGCCAAACTAGCGGGGGGGGACGTACGCAGTATTTT.

This sequence joins TRBV5-1 and TRBJ2-3; D remains unclear. Trimming took 1 base from V and 5 from J, leaving 23 bases between them. Germline CDR1 is SGHRS and CDR2 is YFSETQ. The CDR3 contains 18 residues. The CDR3 nucleotides are TGCGCCAGCAGCTTGCCCATGCATTCAGGTTCGAAAGGAGATACGCAGTATTTT. This gives the protein CASSLPMHSGSKGDTQYF.

This clone was observed a single time. V gene TRBV7-9 combines with J gene TRBJ2-5; no reliable D call. CDR3 length: 14 residues. V was shortened by 1 base and J by 5 bases, with 11 bases between the two germline ends. Looked up from germline, CDR1 is SEHNR and CDR2 is FQNEAQ (reference sequence). CDR3: CASSLDVFQETQYF. The CDR3 nucleotides read TGTGCCAGCAGCTTAGACGTTTTTCAGGAGACCCAGTACTTC.

The chain has TRBV2 and TRBJ2-7; 7 bases align to TRBD2. This CDR3 comprises 15 residues. Germline CDR1 is SNHLY and CDR2 is FYNNEI. V gave up 2 bases and J gave up 2 bases; unmatched junction bases: 6. CDR3 loop: CASSERSGAPYEQYF. Here the CDR3 DNA reads TGTGCCAGCAGTGAAAGGAGCGGGGCCCCCTACGAGCAGTACTTC. The full variable domain, in which reference TRBV2 and TRBJ2-7 provide the parts outside the CDR3, is EPEVTQTPSHQVTQMGQEVILRCVPISNHLYFYWYRQILGQKVEFLVSFYNNEISEKSEIFDDQFSVERPDGSNFTLKIRSTKLEDSAMYFCASSERSGAPYEQYFGPGTRLTVT.

This clone was counted a few times. The rearrangement joins TRBV27 to TRBJ2-3; 7 bases agree with TRBD2. The V gene's germline CDR1 is MNHEY and CDR2 SMNVEV (reference sequence). J lost 3 bases, V lost 3 bases, and 12 bases had no gene match. The CDR3 contains 17 residues. The CDR3 bases are TGTGCCAGCAGTTTCACCGGGACTATACGATTAACAGATACGCAGTATTTT. As protein: CASSFTGTIRLTDTQYF.

This chain links TRBV9 with TRBJ2-3; 15 bases map to TRBD2. With V trimmed by 0 bases and J by 12 bases, 2 bases remained unmatched. CDR1 and CDR2 from the germline V gene are SGDLS and YYNGEE. The CDR3 extends over 14 amino acids. In nucleotides, the CDR3 is TGTGCCAGCAGCGTAGAGGGACTAGCGGGGGGACAGTATTTT. Translating it yields CASSVEGLAGGQYF.

This clone was seen only once. This may be a read error, as it is one base from a much larger clone. In the same sample, other DNA sequences code for this CDR3. J is TRBJ1-5 and V is TRBV4-1; D gene uncertain. CDR3 size: 16 residues. V was cut by 0 bases and J by 0 bases, with 9 bases left in between. Germline CDR1 MGHRA, CDR2 YSYEKL. The CDR3 region has the DNA TGCGCCAGCAGCCAAGATCCAGGCAATAGCAATCAGCCCCAGCATTTT. Translated: CASSQDPGNSNQPQHF.

The chain couples TRBV7-9 to TRBJ2-3, with D unresolved. CDR1 is SEHNR, CDR2 FQNEAQ, per germline (reference sequence). Between the trimmed V and J ends, which lost 0 bases and 6 bases, there was a span of 4 bases. The CDR3 runs 12 residues. In DNA, the CDR3 is TGTGCCAGCAGCTTAGCTCGTGATACGCAGTATTTT. As protein: CASSLARDTQYF.